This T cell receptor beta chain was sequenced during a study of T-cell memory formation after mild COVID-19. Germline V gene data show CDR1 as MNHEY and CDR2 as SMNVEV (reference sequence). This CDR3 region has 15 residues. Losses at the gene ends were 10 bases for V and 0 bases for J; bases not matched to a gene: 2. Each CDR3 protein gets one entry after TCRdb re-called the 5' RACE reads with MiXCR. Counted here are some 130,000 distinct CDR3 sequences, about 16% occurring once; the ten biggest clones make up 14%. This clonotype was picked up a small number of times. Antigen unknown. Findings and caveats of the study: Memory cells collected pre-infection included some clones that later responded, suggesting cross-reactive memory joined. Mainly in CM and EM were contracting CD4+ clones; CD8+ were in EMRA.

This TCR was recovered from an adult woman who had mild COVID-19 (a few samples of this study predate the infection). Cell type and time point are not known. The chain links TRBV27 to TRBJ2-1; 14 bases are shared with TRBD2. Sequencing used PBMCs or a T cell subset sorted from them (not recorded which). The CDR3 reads CAIGTSGSSYNEQFF. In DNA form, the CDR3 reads TGTGCCATCGGGACTAGCGGGAGCTCCTACAATGAGCAGTTCTTC.